This T cell receptor (beta chain) was captured by sequencing in a study of blood T cells in healthy people across ages. Germline CDR1 DFQATT, CDR2 SNEGSKA (reference sequence). The V end was cut by 3 bases, the J end by 7 bases, with 15 bases between. The length of the CDR3 is 13 residues. This clonotype was picked up a small number of times. PCR was performed a second time for about 7 to 11 cycles using a sample-barcoded 5' primer and a J-beta primer mix. TCRdb re-derived calls from the 5' RACE reads in MiXCR, one entry per CDR3 protein. The table lists some 1.4 million distinct CDR3 sequences, about 43% of them singletons, with 7.9% in the top ten.

The V call is TRBV20-1, the J call TRBJ1-1; a weak D match, TRBD1 (6 bases). The material sequenced was blood. This sequence originates from a woman aged 18 to 35 in good health. The DNA of the CDR3 is TGCAGTGCTAGCATAGGGACATTGCATGAAGCTTTCTTT. The encoded protein is CSASIGTLHEAFF.